These T cell receptor beta chains were read from a single sample in a study of T-cell reconstitution after alpha-beta-depleted transplantation in children. TCRdb reanalysed the PCR reads using MiXCR and keeps one entry per CDR3 protein. The profile shows around 240,000 distinct CDR3 sequences, around 8% of them singletons. Here the sequenced sample was PBMCs, mostly from graft donor cells, taken 180 days after TCRalphabeta/CD19-depleted stem cell transplant. Source of these receptors: a male patient younger than 18 who had a stem cell transplant for acute lymphoblastic leukemia, so the T cells may come from the graft donor. Both conserved end residues are part of each CDR3. Fields, in order: D gene, clone size, V gene, J gene, CDR3 DNA, CDR3 protein. The D gene is left open where the match is weak. Only some rows state a clone size, as once, few, many or a class for expanded clones.

D: .; size: many; V: TRBV7-9; J: TRBJ1-6; DNA: TGTGCCAGCAGCTCCTCCCTGACATATCCCTATTCACCCCTCCACTTT; CDR3: CASSSSLTYPYSPLHF
D: TRBD2; size: .; V: TRBV5-1; J: TRBJ2-7; DNA: TGCGCCAGCAACCACGGGGGGGCGCGGAACGAGCAGTACTTC; CDR3: CASNHGGARNEQYF
D: TRBD1; size: many; V: TRBV5-4; J: TRBJ1-6; DNA: TGTGCCAGCAGCCCGGACCTACAGGGGAAATCACCCCTCCACTTT; CDR3: CASSPDLQGKSPLHF
D: .; size: many; V: TRBV28; J: TRBJ1-5; DNA: TGTGCCAGCAGTCTGGGTTGGGGCAGGGGAGGGAGCAATCAGCCCCAGCATTTT; CDR3: CASSLGWGRGGSNQPQHF
D: .; size: many; V: TRBV19; J: TRBJ2-5; DNA: TGTGCCAGTAGTCAAGGGCCAGGAACAGCCGAGGAGACCCAGTACTTC; CDR3: CASSQGPGTAEETQYF
D: TRBD2; size: many; V: TRBV7-2; J: TRBJ2-5; DNA: TGTGCCAGCAGCTTGGGCAAGCGGGGCCAAGAGACCCAGTACTTC; CDR3: CASSLGKRGQETQYF
D: .; size: many; V: TRBV7-6; J: TRBJ2-5; DNA: TGTGCCAGCAGCTTATCTGTCCAGTTCCAAGAGACCCAGTACTTC; CDR3: CASSLSVQFQETQYF
D: .; size: many; V: TRBV28; J: TRBJ2-7; DNA: TGTGCCAGCAGTGTATCGACAGCGAGCTCCTACGAGCAGTACTTC; CDR3: CASSVSTASSYEQYF
D: TRBD2; size: many; V: TRBV13; J: TRBJ2-2; DNA: TGTGCCAGCAGCTACTTGAGGGAGGGCACCGGGGAGCTGTTTTTT; CDR3: CASSYLREGTGELFF
D: TRBD1; size: many; V: TRBV18; J: TRBJ2-7; DNA: TGTGCCAGCTCACCTTCCGGGACAGGCGAGTACTTC; CDR3: CASSPSGTGEYF
D: .; size: many; V: TRBV29-1; J: TRBJ2-5; DNA: TGCAGCGTTGGGGGGCCCGGCAGCCTTGGGGAGACCCAGTACTTC; CDR3: CSVGGPGSLGETQYF